This T cell receptor (beta chain) was captured in a study of blood T cell repertoires in COVID-19. Study-level information: In each case, the material was cDNA or gDNA derived from T cells, B-cell-depleted T cells, or PBMCs.

Sequenced by immunoSEQ multiplex PCR; TCRdb stores in-frame clones only, minus some. The sample includes 270,000 or so clones, 80% to 85% of them seen just once. This receptor was obtained from a woman aged 55-75 years with active or convalescent COVID-19. The material sequenced was peripheral blood.

The CDR3 protein is CAWSRGRAGANVLTF. CDR3 coding DNA: TGTGCCTGGAGTAGGGGCAGGGCTGGGGCCAACGTCCTGACTTTC. V and J are TRBV30 and TRBJ2-6; D is possibly TRBD1 (5 bases). From germline, CDR1 is GTSNPN and CDR2 SVGIG (reference sequence). The CDR3 spans 15 residues. V dropped 2 bases and J dropped 2 bases, with 10 bases sitting between them. The full variable domain, completed using reference TRBV30 and TRBJ2-6, is SQTIHQWPATLVQPVGSPLSLECTVEGTSNPNLYWYRQAAGRGLQLLFYSVGIGQISSEVPQNLSASRPQDRQFILSSKKLLLSDSGFYLCAWSRGRAGANVLTFGAGSRLTVL.